The 19 T cell receptor beta chains presented below share a single source sample, sequenced in a study of early T cells in non-severe SARS-CoV-2 infection. TCRdb reprocessed the 5' RACE reads via MiXCR and lists one record per CDR3 protein. The sample shows roughly 75,000 distinct CDR3 sequences, roughly 12% of them seen only once. The sample comprised whole blood. The receptors were sampled from an adult who was a healthcare worker with PCR-confirmed SARS-CoV-2 infection or an uninfected control (not recorded which).

This clonotype has a count of ten or more. This rearrangement joins TRBV29-1 to TRBJ2-3; the D call may be TRBD1 or TRBD2 (7 bases each). V lost 1 base and J lost 7, with 18 bases in between. The CDR3 has 15 residues. CDR1 and CDR2 (germline): SQVTM, ANQGSEA. The CDR3 bases are TGCAGCGTTGAAGTGGGGGAGGGGGCCTTAAATACGCAGTATTTT. Its translation: CSVEVGEGALNTQYF.

In its sample, this clonotype was seen a few times. The rearrangement joins TRBV19 to TRBJ2-7; TRBD1 might be the D (5 bases). Germline V CDR1 and CDR2: LNHDA, SQIVND (reference sequence). The CDR3 extends over 14 amino acids. Trimming stripped 5 bases from V and 5 bases from J, with 16 bases between. CDR3 region: CASSSPSRVHEQYF. The CDR3 bases are TGTGCCAGTAGTTCGCCCTCCAGGGTCCACGAGCAGTACTTC. Combining the CDR3 with reference TRBV19 and TRBJ2-7 gives the whole variable domain DGGITQSPKYLFRKEGQNVTLSCEQNLNHDAMYWYRQDPGQGLRLIYYSQIVNDFQKGDIAEGYSVSREKKESFPLTVTSAQKNPTAFYLCASSSPSRVHEQYFGPGTRLTVT.

This clonotype showed up just a few times. The V and J genes are TRBV18 and TRBJ1-1; tentative D call: TRBD1 (6 bases). CDR1 is KGHSH, CDR2 LQKENI, per germline. This CDR3 has 15 amino acids. V lost 1 base and J lost 1, with 10 bases in between. CDR3 in DNA: TGTGCCAGCTCACCACAGGGGGGCCGGAACACTGAAGCTTTCTTT. Translating it yields CASSPQGGRNTEAFF.

The chain recombines TRBV7-8 with TRBJ1-6; the match to TRBD1 covers 7 bases. The V gene's germline CDR1 is SGHVS and CDR2 FQNEAQ. V lost 5 bases to trimming and J lost 7 bases; unmatched junction nucleotides: 8. This CDR3 contains 15 residues. CDR3 sequence: CASSTSGTANSPLHF. DNA of the CDR3: TGTGCCAGCAGCACCTCCGGGACAGCCAATTCACCCCTCCACTTT.

At least ten counts were recorded for this clonotype. The gene calls are TRBV15 and TRBJ2-2; either TRBD1 or TRBD2 may fit D (5 bases each). V dropped 0 bases and J dropped 4 bases, with 9 bases sitting between them. In germline, CDR1 is LNHNV, CDR2 YYDKDF (reference sequence). The CDR3 spans 15 residues. The CDR3 DNA follows: TGTGCCACCAGCAGAGACCCGGGGCGCACCGGGGAGCTGTTTTTT. Translating gives CATSRDPGRTGELFF.

This clonotype was counted only a few times. For the CDR3, the DNA is TGTGCCAGCAGCCCTTGGACTAGCGGAGTATTGTACGAGCAGTACTTC. Translated: CASSPWTSGVLYEQYF. The chain has TRBV3-1 and TRBJ2-7; 10 bases fit TRBD2. V was pared by 4 bases and J by 4 bases, with 10 bases of the junction left unmatched. CDR3 length: 16 residues. Germline values: CDR1 LGHDT, CDR2 YNNKEL (reference sequence).

The chain couples TRBV7-8 to TRBJ1-5; D unresolved. V lost 4 bases, J lost 6 bases, and 10 bases lay in between. The germline V gene encodes CDR1 SGHVS and CDR2 FQNEAQ. The CDR3 runs to 13 residues. This CDR3 is CASSSRELQPQHF. The CDR3 DNA sequence: TGTGCCAGCAGCTCACGCGAACTTCAGCCCCAGCATTTT.

The chain combines TRBV5-6 with TRBJ2-7; D gene ambiguous. CDR1 SGHDT and CDR2 YYEEEE come from the germline V gene. The ends were cut back, 4 bases at V and 2 bases at J, with 7 bases in the middle. This CDR3 contains 12 residues. As DNA, the CDR3 is TGTGCCAGCAGCGTTGGACCCTACGAGCAGTACTTC. Translating gives CASSVGPYEQYF. The variable domain in full, completed from reference TRBV5-6 and TRBJ2-7, reads DAGVTQSPTHLIKTRGQQVTLRCSPKSGHDTVSWYQQALGQGPQFIFQYYEEEERQRGNFPDRFSGHQFPNYSSELNVNALLLGDSALYLCASSVGPYEQYFGPGTRLTVT.

The J gene is TRBJ2-7, the V gene TRBV20-1, with D unclear. The CDR3 runs to 14 residues. CDR1 and CDR2 (germline): DFQATT, SNEGSKA (reference sequence). The CDR3 loop reads CTTRKSTQTYEQYF. The CDR3 nucleotides read TGCACAACACGAAAAAGTACCCAAACCTACGAGCAGTACTTC.

This clonotype came up many times. The genes are TRBV14 and TRBJ2-1, with unresolved D. The V gene lost 1 base and the J gene lost 5 bases, with 12 bases spanning the gap. The CDR3 contains 15 residues. Germline CDR1 and CDR2: SGHDN and FVKESK. For the CDR3, the DNA is TGTGCCAGCAGCCAAGTCGGGCGGAACCACAATGAGCAGTTCTTC. It encodes CASSQVGRNHNEQFF.

The rearrangement uses TRBV28 and TRBJ2-1, with D possibly being TRBD2 (5 bases). The V end was cut by 7 bases, the J end by 9 bases, with 16 bases between. The CDR3 sequence is 13 residues long. Germline V gene lookup returns CDR1 MDHEN and CDR2 SYDVKM. CDR3 in DNA: TGTGCCAGCAAGGCTAGCAGAACGGGTGAGCAGTTCTTC. As protein: CASKASRTGEQFF.

This sequence joins TRBV28 and TRBJ2-7, with D unclear. Germline CDR1 is MDHEN and CDR2 is SYDVKM. The CDR3 sequence is 11 residues long. The V gene lost 1 base and the J gene lost 6 bases, with 4 bases spanning the gap. CDR3: CASSLSPEQYF. CDR3 nucleotides: TGTGCCAGCAGTTTATCCCCCGAGCAGTACTTC.

This clonotype occurred a few times. The chain joins TRBV28 to TRBJ1-4; 7 bases align to TRBD1. Germline CDR1 MDHEN, CDR2 SYDVKM. The V and J ends lost 3 bases and 8 bases, in that order; junction bases with no gene match: 9. This CDR3 contains 15 residues. CDR3 protein: CASSFDNRGTEKLFF. CDR3 DNA sequence: TGTGCCAGCAGTTTTGACAACAGGGGAACCGAAAAACTGTTTTTT.

This chain links TRBV20-1 with TRBJ2-3; 12 bases line up with TRBD2. CDR3 length equals 15 residues. The germline CDR1 and CDR2 sequences are DFQATT and SNEGSKA (reference sequence). J lost 3 bases, V lost 6 bases, and 7 bases had no gene match. The CDR3 here is CSATRLAGATDTQYF. The CDR3 DNA reads as TGCAGTGCAACGAGACTAGCGGGAGCGACAGATACGCAGTATTTT.

The V call is TRBV28, the J call TRBJ2-1, with TRBD1 as a possible D gene (6 bases). V lost 6 bases and J 2 bases, leaving 14 bases between the germline ends. In germline, CDR1 is MDHEN, CDR2 SYDVKM. CDR3 length equals 15 residues. The CDR3 here is CASSPTGIAYNEQFF. DNA of the CDR3: TGTGCCAGCAGCCCAACAGGGATAGCCTACAATGAGCAGTTCTTC.

This clonotype was detected only a few times. The CDR3 DNA reads as TGTGCCAGCAGCCAATCAAGAGGCTTTGAAGCTTTCTTT. This sequence encodes CASSQSRGFEAFF. This chain connects TRBV14 to TRBJ1-1; D not certain. V dropped 2 bases and J dropped 7 bases, with 11 bases sitting between them. Germline V gene sequence: CDR1 SGHDN, CDR2 FVKESK. The CDR3 spans 13 residues.

J is TRBJ2-5 and V is TRBV9; tentatively, D is TRBD2 (6 bases). This CDR3 is 14 amino acids long. Trimming removed 0 bases at V and 2 bases at J, with 8 bases between. Per germline, CDR1 SGDLS and CDR2 YYNGEE. The CDR3 DNA follows: TGTGCCAGCAGCGTAGTGGCGGGGCAAGAGACCCAGTACTTC. This gives the protein CASSVVAGQETQYF.

This clonotype was picked up many times. The chain joins TRBV30 to TRBJ2-1; 7 nucleotides line up with TRBD2. V shed 0 bases, J shed 7 bases, and the junction held 6 bases outside the gene matches. Germline V gene sequence: CDR1 GTSNPN, CDR2 SVGIG (reference sequence). The CDR3 sequence is 14 residues long. The CDR3 sequence: CAWSVGGSTNEQFF. CDR3 nucleotides: TGTGCCTGGAGTGTGGGAGGGAGTACAAATGAGCAGTTCTTC.

This clonotype was seen a handful of times. The rearrangement uses TRBV7-9 and TRBJ1-1; TRBD1 aligns across 9 bases. The V gene's germline CDR1 is SEHNR and CDR2 FQNEAQ (reference sequence). The CDR3 is made up of 17 amino acids. Trimming took 2 bases from V and 6 from J; bases not matched to a gene: 13. The CDR3 DNA reads as TGTGCCAGCAGCTTAATTGGAGGTGGGACAGGGATTCCTGAAGCTTTCTTT. Translating it yields CASSLIGGGTGIPEAFF.